This T cell receptor (beta chain) was found in a study of cytomegalovirus exposure and HLA in healthy donors. General study findings and limits: An analysis that was carried out later associated some 17,000 TCR beta sequences with HLA alleles at 0.05 false discovery rate. Later analysis reportedly placed an Asian-associated ancestry cluster below the roughly 600-donor mean in N-insertions. Common viral pathogens (according to a later analysis) appeared linked to several of the most significant clusters. Sequences of the TCR beta chain were said to predict the HLA-A and HLA-B alleles of most subjects accurately.

60 Vbeta and 13 Jbeta primers were used in PCR. The protocol was immunoSEQ multiplex PCR, while the TCRdb copy is restricted to in-frame clones and leaves out a portion. The table has 100,000 or so clones, roughly four fifths seen once; the top ten hold about 10%. A remark on this clone: Its cognate antigen is unknown.

After removal of 5 bases from V and 4 bases from J, the junction contained 4 bases not matched to a gene. Looked up from germline, CDR1 is SGHAT and CDR2 is FQDESV (reference sequence). The CDR3 spans 14 residues. The chain combines TRBV11-1 with TRBJ2-2; 7 bases are shared with TRBD2. The source is a man aged 50 or older in good health and CMV-seronegative. Sample: PBMCs. CDR3 nucleotide sequence: TGTGCCAGCAGCGTAGGCGGGAGCACCGGGGAGCTGTTTTTT. Its translation is CASSVGGSTGELFF.